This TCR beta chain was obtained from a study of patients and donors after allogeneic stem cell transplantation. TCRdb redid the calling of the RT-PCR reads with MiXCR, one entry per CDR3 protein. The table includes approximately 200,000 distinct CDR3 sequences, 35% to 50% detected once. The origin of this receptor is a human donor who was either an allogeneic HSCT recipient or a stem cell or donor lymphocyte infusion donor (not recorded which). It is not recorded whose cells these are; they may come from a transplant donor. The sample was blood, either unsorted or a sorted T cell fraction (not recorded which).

This CDR3 is CASTSGQGYGYTF. In DNA form, the CDR3 reads TGTGCCAGCACCTCGGGACAGGGGTATGGCTACACCTTC. This chain joins TRBV6-5 and TRBJ1-2; 10 bases match TRBD1. This CDR3 has 13 residues. V lost 7 bases, J lost 5 bases, and 4 bases stayed unmatched. Germline V gene lookup returns CDR1 MNHEY and CDR2 SVGAGI.